This is a list of T cell receptor beta chains from one sample in a study of blood T cell repertoires in COVID-19. TCRdb keeps only in-frame clones here, not all; method: immunoSEQ multiplex PCR. The sample records roughly 240,000 clones, 65% to 90% being singletons. Specimen: PBMCs or T cells enriched from blood (not recorded which). Receptors originate from a woman between 50 and 59 years old with acute COVID-19. Each CDR3 is given with its conserved first and last residue. A D gene is named only where the DNA matches it firmly. Only some rows state a clone size, as once, few, many or a class for expanded clones.

d_gene,abundance,v_gene,j_gene,CDR3nt,CDR3aa
-,-,TRBV19,TRBJ1-1,TGTGCCAGTAGTATTGAGACAGGTCTTGCTGAAGCTTTCTTT,CASSIETGLAEAFF
TRBD1,-,TRBV11-2,TRBJ2-1,TGTGCCAGCAGCCTGGGACAGGGGACCCACAATGAGCAGTTCTTC,CASSLGQGTHNEQFF
TRBD2,-,TRBV6-2/TRBV6-3,TRBJ2-5,TGTGCCAGCGGCCCACTAGCGGGGGAAACCCAGTACTTC,CASGPLAGETQYF
TRBD1,once,TRBV5-6,TRBJ1-2,TGTGCCAGCAGCTTGGGAGGACAGGGGGCCGGTGGCTACACCTTC,CASSLGGQGAGGYTF
TRBD1,-,TRBV18,TRBJ1-6,TGTGCCAGCTCACCCCGGGACAGGGTTAATTCACCCCTCCACTTT,CASSPRDRVNSPLHF
-,-,TRBV30,TRBJ2-5,TGTGCCTGGAGTGTACGAAGGGGCCAGACGGCCCAGTACTTC,CAWSVRRGQTAQYF
TRBD1,-,TRBV13,TRBJ2-1,TGTGCCAGCAGCCGGAACAGGGGTACTGAGCAGTTCTTC,CASSRNRGTEQFF
-,-,TRBV19,TRBJ2-7,TGTGCCAGTAGTATAGGAGGGAACGAGCAGTACTTC,CASSIGGNEQYF
-,-,TRBV7-2,TRBJ2-3,TGTGCCAGCACAACTTATAACACAGATACGCAGTATTTT,CASTTYNTDTQYF
TRBD1,-,TRBV5-6,TRBJ1-6,TGTGCCAGCAGCTTGCGGGGACAGGGGAATTCACCCCTCCACTTT,CASSLRGQGNSPLHF
TRBD1,-,TRBV5-1,TRBJ1-1,TGCGCCAGCAGCTTCGGGCAGGGGGGTTTGACTGAAGCTTTCTTT,CASSFGQGGLTEAFF
TRBD2,-,TRBV4-1,TRBJ2-2,TGCGCCAGCAGCCAGGGGGGAAGCGGGGGCGCTAACACCGGGGAGCTGTTTTTT,CASSQGGSGGANTGELFF
-,-,TRBV6-2/TRBV6-3,TRBJ2-7,TGTGCCAGCAGTTCGCGGGACGGTCGACCCTACGAGCAGTACTTC,CASSSRDGRPYEQYF
TRBD1,once,TRBV2,TRBJ1-2,TGTGCCAGCAGTAACCGGGACAGGGGGCAAAATGGCTACACCTTC,CASSNRDRGQNGYTF
-,once,TRBV5-1,TRBJ2-1,TGCGCCAGCAGCTTGACAGGGTACAATGAGCAGTTCTTC,CASSLTGYNEQFF
TRBD1,-,TRBV7-6,TRBJ2-2,TGTGCCAGCAGCAACCGACAGGGAGCGAGCACCGGGGAGCTGTTTTTT,CASSNRQGASTGELFF
-,-,TRBV11-3,TRBJ1-1,TGTGCCAGCAGCTTGCAGGGAGGAACTGAAGCTTTCTTT,CASSLQGGTEAFF
-,-,TRBV29-1,TRBJ1-2,TGCAGCGTTGGAGGGCCTGGCTACACCTTC,CSVGGPGYTF
TRBD2,-,TRBV5-1,TRBJ2-3,TGCGCCAGCAGCAGGACGCCTATAGCGGGAGGATTAGATACGCAGTATTTT,CASSRTPIAGGLDTQYF
-,few,TRBV7-3,TRBJ2-2,TGTGCCAGCAGTCCCACCCGGGGCACCGGGGAGCTGTTTTTT,CASSPTRGTGELFF
-,-,TRBV3-1/TRBV3-2,TRBJ1-1,TGTGCCAGCACCCCAAGGACAACAGGTCGCACTGAAGCTTTCTTT,CASTPRTTGRTEAFF
-,-,TRBV10-3,TRBJ1-6,TGTGCCATCAGTGAGTCCCTTCCAACAGGGACCCCTAATAATTCACCCCTCCACTTT,CAISESLPTGTPNNSPLHF
TRBD2,-,TRBV5-6,TRBJ2-1,TGTGCCAGCAGCCCGGGACTAGTCGATGAGCAGTTCTTC,CASSPGLVDEQFF
-,-,TRBV5-8,TRBJ1-5,TGTGCCAGCAGCTTTGTACAGCTTCCCAATCAGCCCCAGCATTTT,CASSFVQLPNQPQHF
-,once,TRBV5-6,TRBJ1-2,TGTGCCAGCAGTTGGGGAGGGGACGGCTACACCTTC,CASSWGGDGYTF
-,-,TRBV3-1/TRBV3-2,TRBJ1-1,TGTGCCAGCAGCCTCACCGGGGAGGGCGAAGCTTTCTTT,CASSLTGEGEAFF
TRBD1,medium-sized,TRBV7-9,TRBJ2-7,TGTGCCAGCAGCCCGCAAGGACAGGCTGAGCAGTACTTC,CASSPQGQAEQYF
TRBD1,once,TRBV6-5,TRBJ2-1,TGTGCCAGCAGACGGGACAGGGTGGTCAATGAGCAGTTCTTC,CASRRDRVVNEQFF
-,-,TRBV19,TRBJ2-1,TGTGCCAGTAGTCCTACTAGGAATTCCTACAATGAGCAGTTCTTC,CASSPTRNSYNEQFF
-,-,TRBV7-2,TRBJ2-7,TGTGCCAGCAGCCCGGGTCGGCTGGACTACGAGCAGTACTTC,CASSPGRLDYEQYF
TRBD1,-,TRBV30,TRBJ1-3,TGTGCCTGGTCCACAGGGGGCTCTGGAAACACCATATATTTT,CAWSTGGSGNTIYF
TRBD1,-,TRBV14,TRBJ2-2,TGTGCCAGCAGCCAAGTCCAAAGGGGGCGGACCGGGGAGCTGTTTTTT,CASSQVQRGRTGELFF
TRBD1,-,TRBV7-8,TRBJ2-5,TGTGCCAGCAGCTTATCGGGACAGGGCAAAGAGACCCAGTACTTC,CASSLSGQGKETQYF
-,-,TRBV5-1,TRBJ2-5,TGCGCCAGCAGCTTAGTCGGTCTACGGGAGACCCAGTACTTC,CASSLVGLRETQYF
-,-,TRBV6-5,TRBJ1-5,TGTGCCAGCAGCCTCTCCTCCAGCAATCAGCCCCAGCATTTT,CASSLSSSNQPQHF
TRBD1,-,TRBV3-1/TRBV3-2,TRBJ1-1,TGTGCCAGCAGCCAACCAGGGGGAGGCGTCACTGAAGCTTTCTTT,CASSQPGGGVTEAFF
TRBD1,-,TRBV5-1,TRBJ1-2,TGCGCCAGCAGCCGCGGACAGGGGGCTGAGTATGGCTACACCTTC,CASSRGQGAEYGYTF
-,once,TRBV5-4,TRBJ1-1,TGTGCCAGCAGCCCAACTGCCAGGGGAAGCACTGAAGCTTTCTTT,CASSPTARGSTEAFF
TRBD2,-,TRBV19,TRBJ2-1,TGTGCCAGTAGTCCCCTAGCGGGGGGGAATGAGCAGTTCTTC,CASSPLAGGNEQFF
TRBD1,-,TRBV10-3,TRBJ1-1,TGTGCCATCAGTTCAGCGACAGGGGGCACTGAAGCTTTCTTT,CAISSATGGTEAFF
TRBD1,-,TRBV10-1,TRBJ2-2,TGCGCCAGCGGACAGGGGGCCCATGACACCGGGGAGCTGTTTTTT,CASGQGAHDTGELFF
TRBD1,-,TRBV27,TRBJ1-5,TGTGCCAGCAGTTTCGGACAGGCCAATCAGCCCCAGCATTTT,CASSFGQANQPQHF
-,once,TRBV7-2,TRBJ1-1,TGTGCCAGCAGCTTAGTGGGGGCAGGGAACACTGAAGCTTTCTTT,CASSLVGAGNTEAFF
TRBD1,-,TRBV2,TRBJ1-4,TGTGCCAGCAGTCAACAGGGGGCCTCTAATGAAAAACTGTTTTTT,CASSQQGASNEKLFF
TRBD1,-,TRBV15,TRBJ1-2,TGTGCCACCAGCAGAGATGGGACAGGGACTAACTATGGCGGCTACACCTTC,CATSRDGTGTNYGGYTF
TRBD1,-,TRBV15,TRBJ1-1,TGTGCCACCAGCAGAGATTTGAAGGTGACAGGGCGGGGGAACACTGAAGCTTTCTTT,CATSRDLKVTGRGNTEAFF
TRBD1,-,TRBV5-1,TRBJ1-1,TGCGCCAGCAGCGAAGGACAGGTGAACACTGAAGCTTTCTTT,CASSEGQVNTEAFF
-,once,TRBV5-1,TRBJ1-4,TGCGCCAGCAGCAGCGACGGGGATAATGAAAAACTGTTTTTT,CASSSDGDNEKLFF
TRBD1,-,TRBV3-1/TRBV3-2,TRBJ1-1,TGTGCCAGCAGCCCTCGACAGGGCCCGCACACTGAAGCTTTCTTT,CASSPRQGPHTEAFF
-,once,TRBV19,TRBJ2-3,TGTGCCAGTAGTCTCCAGGTTAGCACAGATACGCAGTATTTT,CASSLQVSTDTQYF
-,-,TRBV30,TRBJ2-5,TGTGCCTGGAGTCTCGACAACCAAGAGACCCAGTACTTC,CAWSLDNQETQYF
-,-,TRBV15,TRBJ1-1,TGTGCCACCAGCAGAGAGGGAGTAGGCAGGGAAGCTTTCTTT,CATSREGVGREAFF
-,-,TRBV15,TRBJ1-6,TGTGCCACCAGCAGAGATCGGGATAATTCACCCCTCCACTTT,CATSRDRDNSPLHF
TRBD1,-,TRBV2,TRBJ2-5,TGTGCCAGCAGTGAGGCAGGGGGCGGGGAGACCCAGTACTTC,CASSEAGGGETQYF
-,-,TRBV19,TRBJ1-3,TGTGCCAGTGGACGGAGCGGTGGAAACACCATATATTTT,CASGRSGGNTIYF
-,few,TRBV24-1,TRBJ2-2,TGTGCCACCAGTGTCCGGGGGGCCCCCCCCGGGGAGCTGTTTTTT,CATSVRGAPPGELFF
-,-,TRBV7-9,TRBJ1-4,TGTGCCAGCAGTCCTCCTGGGAGGGGTAATGAAAAACTGTTTTTT,CASSPPGRGNEKLFF